This T cell receptor (beta chain) stems from a study of blood T cells in healthy people across ages. Study-wide background: Capturing about one barcoded beta molecule per two T cells was achieved by template switching.

The sample holds a few counts of this clonotype. Antigen unknown. A second about 6 to 12 cycle PCR used barcoded and J-beta primers. TCRdb itself ran the 5' RACE reads through MiXCR, one entry per CDR3 protein. The sample holds fewer than 2 million distinct CDR3 sequences; approximately 39% are singletons and the top ten take around 23%. Per-sample PBMC isolation yielded at least 6.5 million cells. Findings and limits, study-wide: Naive T cell percentage showed a strong correlation with TCR beta diversity. CMV status of donors was unknown, possibly confounding expanded clonotype changes.

The receptor was isolated from a human donor in good health. Sequenced material: blood.

The CDR3 DNA is TGCGCCAGCAGCTTGGGACAGGGGGAGGTTACGCAGTATTTT. Translating gives CASSLGQGEVTQYF. The chain joins TRBV5-1 to TRBJ2-3; 9 bases map to TRBD1. Per the germline V gene, CDR1 is SGHRS and CDR2 is YFSETQ. V lost 0 bases and J lost 8; bases outside the gene matches: 4. The CDR3 runs to 14 residues.